The rows below give T cell receptor beta chains drawn from one sample of a study of cytomegalovirus exposure and HLA in healthy donors. Generated by immunoSEQ multiplex PCR, the TCRdb table keeps only in-frame clones and is missing some. In the table there are tens of thousands of clones, under 90% of which are singletons. Sequencing was done on a sample of PBMCs. The receptor set was obtained from a man in his fifties in good health and CMV-seropositive. The conserved cysteine and the conserved F or W are not part of the CDR3 here. Fields, in order: J gene, V gene, clone size, CDR3 protein. Only part of the rows carry a size: once, few, many, or a class if the clone is expanded.

TRBJ2-7 TRBV7-2 once ASRLHYEQY
TRBJ2-7 TRBV7-8 - ASSHGQGTYEQY
TRBJ2-1 TRBV4-2 few ASSRELAETYNEQF
TRBJ2-1 TRBV30 - AWSGTSGRATVNEQF
TRBJ1-2 TRBV5-1 - ASSLGWTASHGYT
TRBJ2-1 TRBV7-2 - ASSLAAGGGDDEQF
TRBJ1-1 TRBV5-1 - ASSLTWYSEAF
TRBJ1-3 TRBV5-1 - ASSYGGPSGNTIY
TRBJ2-7 TRBV5-1 - ASSASAADYEQY
TRBJ2-7 TRBV4-1 - ASSTSSSGTVNYEQY
TRBJ2-1 TRBV18 - ASSPGQGSYNEQF
TRBJ2-2 TRBV27 - ASSRETPSNTGELF
TRBJ1-6 TRBV5-1 - ASSVGDSQRPLH
TRBJ1-5 TRBV5-1 - ASSFSGGDMEPQH
TRBJ2-1 TRBV14 - ASSPGLAGINEQF
TRBJ1-4 TRBV7-3 - ASSTRGLGWFTNEKPF
TRBJ2-2 TRBV30 - AGRLAGVDGELF
TRBJ2-1 TRBV15 few ATSRDRGVRDEQF
TRBJ2-7 TRBV6-1 - ASGPERVLYEQY
TRBJ1-3 TRBV19 - ASSMNAGPGNTIY
TRBJ2-2 TRBV7-2 - ASSLEYGQGDTGELF
- TRBV15 - ATSQSGETSYEQY